This T cell receptor beta chain was retrieved from a study of T-cell reconstitution after alpha-beta-depleted transplantation in children. Study findings and constraints: A year post-transplant, T-cell counts and diversity derived mostly from newly produced T cells. Two months or so post-transplant, alpha-beta T cells reportedly derived from several hundred expanded graft clones.

CDR3 size: 16 residues. CDR1 is SGHTA and CDR2 is FQGNSA in the germline V gene. Trimming took 4 bases from V and 3 from J; bases not matched to a gene: 8. The authors prepared the TCRbeta library with unique molecular identifiers. TCRdb ran MiXCR on the PCR reads and lists one entry per CDR3 protein. Found here are roughly 490,000 distinct CDR3 sequences, around 10% of them singletons; the top ten hold 14%. Remarks on this clonotype: Its cognate antigen is unknown.

This clonotype was sampled from a female patient aged 2 to 10 who had a stem cell transplant for aplastic anemia, so the T cells may come from the graft donor. Specimen: PBMCs, mostly from graft donor cells, collected 180 days after TCRalphabeta/CD19-depleted stem cell transplant. The chain employs TRBV7-2 and TRBJ2-7; TRBD2 agrees at 11 bases. CDR3 in DNA: TGTGCCAGCAGCTCCGCCGGGACTAGCGGCATCTACGAGCAGTACTTC. Amino acid sequence: CASSSAGTSGIYEQYF. The full variable domain, rest sourced from reference TRBV7-2 and TRBJ2-7, is GAGVSQSPSNKVTEKGKDVELRCDPISGHTALYWYRQSLGQGLEFLIYFQGNSAPDKSGLPSDRFSAERTGGSVSTLTIQRTQQEDSAVYLCASSSAGTSGIYEQYFGPGTRLTVT.